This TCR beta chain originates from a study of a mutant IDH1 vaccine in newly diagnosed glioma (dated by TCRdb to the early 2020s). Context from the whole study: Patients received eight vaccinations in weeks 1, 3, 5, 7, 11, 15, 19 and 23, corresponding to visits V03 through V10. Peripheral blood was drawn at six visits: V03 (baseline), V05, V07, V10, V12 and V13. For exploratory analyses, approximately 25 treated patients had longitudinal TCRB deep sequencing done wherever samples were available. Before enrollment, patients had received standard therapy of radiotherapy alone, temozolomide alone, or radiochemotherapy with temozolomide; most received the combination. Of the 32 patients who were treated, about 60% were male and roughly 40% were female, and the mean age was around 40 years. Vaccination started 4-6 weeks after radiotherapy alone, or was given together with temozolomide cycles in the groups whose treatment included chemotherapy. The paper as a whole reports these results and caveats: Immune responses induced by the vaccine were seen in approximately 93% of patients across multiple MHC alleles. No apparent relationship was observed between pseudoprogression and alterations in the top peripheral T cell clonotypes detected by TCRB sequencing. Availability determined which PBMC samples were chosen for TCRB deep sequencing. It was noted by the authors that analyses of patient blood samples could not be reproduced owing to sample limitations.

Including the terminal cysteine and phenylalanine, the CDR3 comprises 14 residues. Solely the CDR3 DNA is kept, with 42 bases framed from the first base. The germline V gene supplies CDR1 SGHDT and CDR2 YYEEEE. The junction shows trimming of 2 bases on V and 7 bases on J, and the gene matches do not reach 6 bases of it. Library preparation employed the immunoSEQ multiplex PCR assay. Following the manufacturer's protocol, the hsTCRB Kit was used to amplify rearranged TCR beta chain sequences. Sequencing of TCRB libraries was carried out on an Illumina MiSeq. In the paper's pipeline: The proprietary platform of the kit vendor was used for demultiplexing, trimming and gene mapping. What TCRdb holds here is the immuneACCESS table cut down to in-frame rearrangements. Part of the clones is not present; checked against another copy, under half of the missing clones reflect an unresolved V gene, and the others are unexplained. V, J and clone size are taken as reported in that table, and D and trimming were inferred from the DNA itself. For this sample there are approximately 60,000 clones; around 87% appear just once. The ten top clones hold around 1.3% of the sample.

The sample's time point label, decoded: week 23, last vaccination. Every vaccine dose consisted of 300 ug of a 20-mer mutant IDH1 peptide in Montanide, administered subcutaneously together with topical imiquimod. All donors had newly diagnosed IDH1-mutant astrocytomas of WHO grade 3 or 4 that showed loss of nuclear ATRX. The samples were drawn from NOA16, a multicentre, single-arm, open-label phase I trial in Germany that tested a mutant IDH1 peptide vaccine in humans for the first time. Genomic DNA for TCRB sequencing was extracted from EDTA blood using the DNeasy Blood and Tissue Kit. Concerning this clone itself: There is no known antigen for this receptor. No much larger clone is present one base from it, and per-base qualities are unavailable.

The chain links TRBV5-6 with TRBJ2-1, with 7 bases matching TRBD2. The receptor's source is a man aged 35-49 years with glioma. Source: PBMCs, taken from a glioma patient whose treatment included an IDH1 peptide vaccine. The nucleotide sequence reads TGTGCCAGCAGCTTACGGGAGGAGGGGAATGAGCAGTTCTTC. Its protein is CASSLREEGNEQFF.